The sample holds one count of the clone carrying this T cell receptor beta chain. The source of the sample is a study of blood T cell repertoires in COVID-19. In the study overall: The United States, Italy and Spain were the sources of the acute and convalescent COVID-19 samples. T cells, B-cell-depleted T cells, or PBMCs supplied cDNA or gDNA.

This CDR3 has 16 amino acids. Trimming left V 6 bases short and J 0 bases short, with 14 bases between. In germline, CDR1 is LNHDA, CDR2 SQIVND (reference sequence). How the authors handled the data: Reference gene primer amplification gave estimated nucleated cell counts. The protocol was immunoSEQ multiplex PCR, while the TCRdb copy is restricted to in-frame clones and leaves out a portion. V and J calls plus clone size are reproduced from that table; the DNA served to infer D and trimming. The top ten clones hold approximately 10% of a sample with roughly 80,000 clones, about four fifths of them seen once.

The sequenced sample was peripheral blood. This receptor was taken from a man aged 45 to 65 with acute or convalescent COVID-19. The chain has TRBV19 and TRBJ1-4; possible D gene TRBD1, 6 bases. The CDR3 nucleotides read TGTGCCAGTAGAGATGGACAGACTGCAACTAATGAAAAACTGTTTTTT. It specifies CASRDGQTATNEKLFF.